These T cell receptor beta chains were read from a single sample in a study of response to subunit inactivated influenza vaccine. TCRdb called the RT-PCR reads again in MiXCR, with one record for every CDR3 protein. The sample gives about 480,000 distinct CDR3 sequences, approximately 11% of which show up once; about an eighth is in the top ten. The sample was PBMCs from blood, taken roughly 45 days after vaccination. The receptors come from a man aged 45-60 years who received an inactivated influenza vaccine. Each CDR3 is given with its conserved first and last residue. Fields, in order: V gene, D gene, clone size, J gene, CDR3 protein, CDR3 DNA. A D gene is named only where the DNA matches it firmly. Clone size is not always given. Where it is, it says once, few, many or a class for expanded clones.

>TRBV20-1|TRBD2|few|TRBJ2-7
CSAPGLAGGNEQYF
TGCAGTGCACCGGGACTAGCGGGAGGTAACGAGCAGTACTTC
>TRBV20-1|TRBD2|.|TRBJ2-4
CSASEAGLAKNIQYF
TGCAGTGCTAGTGAAGCGGGGCTAGCCAAAAACATTCAGTACTTC
>TRBV5-1|.|few|TRBJ2-2
CASSLAFGTVTGELFF
TGCGCCAGCAGCTTGGCCTTCGGGACGGTCACCGGGGAGCTGTTTTTT
>TRBV29-1|.|many|TRBJ2-7
CSVEEGGEQYF
TGCAGCGTTGAAGAGGGAGGCGAGCAGTACTTC
>TRBV12-3/TRBV12-4|.|many|TRBJ2-1
CASSFGGSSYNEQFF
TGTGCCAGCAGTTTTGGGGGCAGCTCCTACAATGAGCAGTTCTTC
>TRBV20-1|TRBD1|few|TRBJ1-6
CSARGQGDSPLHF
TGCAGTGCTAGAGGACAGGGGGACTCACCCCTCCACTTT
>TRBV7-9|.|.|TRBJ1-1
CASRLGSDGAFF
TGTGCCAGCAGGCTTGGAAGCGATGGGGCTTTCTTT
>TRBV10-3|.|.|TRBJ1-4
CATSDLPVGANEKLFF
TGTGCCACCTCGGACCTTCCTGTCGGGGCTAATGAAAAACTGTTTTTT
>TRBV6-5|TRBD1|few|TRBJ1-5
CASSYFRGSQPQHF
TGTGCCAGCAGTTACTTCAGGGGGAGTCAGCCCCAGCATTTT
>TRBV6-5|.|.|TRBJ1-3
CASSSLGRNTIYF
TGTGCCAGCAGTTCCTTGGGTCGAAACACCATATATTTT
>TRBV5-1|.|.|TRBJ2-5
CASSLAIRDGETQYF
TGCGCCAGCAGCTTGGCCATCAGGGACGGAGAGACCCAGTACTTC
>TRBV6-2/TRBV6-3|TRBD1|.|TRBJ2-1
CASSYGQGVDEQFF
TGTGCCAGCAGTTACGGACAGGGGGTCGATGAGCAGTTCTTC
>TRBV6-2/TRBV6-3|.|few|TRBJ1-1
CASSSPQGNLNTEAFF
TGTGCCAGCAGTTCGCCACAGGGTAACTTGAACACTGAAGCTTTCTTT
>TRBV5-6|TRBD2|few|TRBJ2-3
CASSLRGLGWDTQYF
TGTGCCAGCAGCCTCCGGGGACTAGGATGGGATACGCAGTATTTT
>TRBV29-1|.|few|TRBJ2-1
CSVEDLKGFGAEQFF
TGCAGCGTTGAAGATCTAAAGGGATTTGGGGCTGAGCAGTTCTTC
>TRBV6-5|TRBD2|few|TRBJ2-1
CASSYSSITSGSYNEQFF
TGTGCCAGCAGTTACTCCTCCATAACTAGCGGCTCCTACAATGAGCAGTTCTTC
>TRBV7-9|.|many|TRBJ1-6
CASSLWGYNSPLHF
TGTGCCAGCAGCTTATGGGGATATAATTCACCCCTCCACTTT
>TRBV20-1|TRBD1|few|TRBJ2-2
CSASWTGSSGELFF
TGCAGTGCTAGTTGGACAGGGTCGAGCGGGGAGCTGTTTTTT
>TRBV20-1|TRBD2|.|TRBJ2-7
CSALPSGGTYEQYF
TGCAGTGCTCTCCCTAGCGGGGGGACCTACGAGCAGTACTTC
>TRBV20-1|.|few|TRBJ1-5
CSATRRVGSNQPQHF
TGCAGTGCTACCCGTCGGGTTGGTAGCAATCAGCCCCAGCATTTT
>TRBV11-2|TRBD2|few|TRBJ2-4
CASSPGGYIAGGAKNIQYF
TGTGCCAGCAGCCCCGGGGGGTATATAGCGGGCGGAGCCAAAAACATTCAGTACTTC
>TRBV10-3|.|.|TRBJ2-7
CATGNRDGTVDYEQYF
TGTGCCACCGGGAACAGGGATGGGACGGTGGACTACGAGCAGTACTTC
>TRBV15|.|few|TRBJ2-1
CATSWLLDNEQFF
TGTGCCACCAGCTGGCTGCTAGACAATGAGCAGTTCTTC
>TRBV12-3/TRBV12-4|TRBD1|few|TRBJ2-3
CASSSRDRDPSTDTQYF
TGTGCCAGCAGCTCCCGGGACAGAGACCCTAGCACAGATACGCAGTATTTT
>TRBV4-2|.|.|TRBJ1-1
CASSLWTGSEGNTEAFF
TGTGCCAGCAGCCTTTGGACCGGTAGCGAGGGGAACACTGAAGCTTTCTTT
>TRBV12-3/TRBV12-4|.|many|TRBJ1-2
CASSTDGHGYTF
TGTGCCAGCAGTACCGACGGCCATGGCTACACCTTC
>TRBV20-1|TRBD2|many|TRBJ2-2
CSARGAGRDTGELFF
TGCAGTGCTAGAGGGGCAGGGAGGGACACCGGGGAGCTGTTTTTT
>TRBV12-3/TRBV12-4|TRBD1|few|TRBJ1-6
CASRRGQGSSPLHF
TGTGCCAGCAGGCGGGGACAGGGAAGTTCACCCCTCCACTTT
>TRBV4-1|TRBD2|.|TRBJ2-1
CASTTSGRAVGNEQFF
TGCGCCAGCACGACTAGCGGGAGGGCCGTGGGCAATGAGCAGTTCTTC
>TRBV7-8|.|few|TRBJ2-7
CASSPPPGLLSYEQYF
TGTGCCAGCAGCCCACCACCGGGACTTCTCTCCTACGAGCAGTACTTC
>TRBV29-1|TRBD2|many|TRBJ2-3
CSASSGEMYTQYF
TGCAGCGCCTCTAGCGGGGAAATGTATACGCAGTATTTT
>TRBV7-2|.|.|TRBJ2-7
CASSEGDNRYEQYF
TGTGCCAGCAGCGAAGGGGACAATCGGTACGAGCAGTACTTC
>TRBV5-1|.|many|TRBJ2-3
CASSPSGTDTQYF
TGCGCCAGCAGCCCCTCGGGCACAGATACGCAGTATTTT
>TRBV29-1|TRBD1|.|TRBJ2-7
CSVEDPRQGIYEQYF
TGCAGCGTTGAAGATCCACGACAGGGAATCTACGAGCAGTACTTC
>TRBV6-1|TRBD2|few|TRBJ2-1
CASSRTRSLSYNEQFF
TGTGCCAGCAGTAGGACTAGATCCCTCTCCTACAATGAGCAGTTCTTC
>TRBV3-1|TRBD1|.|TRBJ1-2
CASSPWDRAVNYGYTF
TGTGCCAGCAGCCCCTGGGACAGGGCGGTGAACTATGGCTACACCTTC
>TRBV12-3/TRBV12-4|.|few|TRBJ2-7
CASSRWDHEQYF
TGTGCCAGCAGTCGCTGGGACCACGAGCAGTACTTC
>TRBV2|.|.|TRBJ2-2
CASSTDRTGELFF
TGTGCCAGCAGTACGGACAGAACCGGGGAGCTGTTTTTT
>TRBV20-1|.|many|TRBJ2-1
CSAPALGGNEQFF
TGCAGTGCGCCGGCCCTCGGGGGCAATGAGCAGTTCTTC
>TRBV5-1|.|many|TRBJ1-2
CASSLTQLNYGYTF
TGCGCCAGCAGCCTGACACAGCTTAACTATGGCTACACCTTC
>TRBV4-3|TRBD2|few|TRBJ2-5
CASSLSGSHETQYF
TGCGCCAGCAGCCTCAGCGGGAGTCACGAGACCCAGTACTTC
>TRBV5-1|.|.|TRBJ2-7
CASSLAPSYEQYF
TGCGCCAGCAGCTTGGCCCCCTCCTACGAGCAGTACTTC
>TRBV12-3/TRBV12-4|.|many|TRBJ1-5
CASSRGGNQPQHF
TGTGCCAGCAGCCGCGGGGGCAATCAGCCCCAGCATTTT
>TRBV5-1|.|.|TRBJ2-1
CASSSTAESYNEQFF
TGCGCCAGCAGCTCGACCGCCGAATCCTACAATGAGCAGTTCTTC
>TRBV4-2|.|many|TRBJ2-7
CASSQEGGKSYEQYF
TGTGCCAGCAGCCAAGAAGGCGGGAAATCCTACGAGCAGTACTTC
>TRBV6-5|.|many|TRBJ2-1
CASSAAGNEQFF
TGTGCCAGCAGTGCGGCCGGTAATGAGCAGTTCTTC
>TRBV20-1|.|.|TRBJ1-1
CISPRRTNTEAFF
TGCATATCACCGCGGAGAACTAACACTGAAGCTTTCTTT
>TRBV7-9|.|.|TRBJ2-5
CASSSQTGRETQYF
TGTGCCAGCAGCTCCCAGACAGGGAGGGAGACCCAGTACTTC
>TRBV12-3/TRBV12-4|.|few|TRBJ2-5
CASSLWQTQETQYF
TGTGCCAGCAGTTTGTGGCAAACCCAAGAGACCCAGTACTTC
>TRBV7-2|.|few|TRBJ2-7
CASSGQTGTYEQYF
TGTGCCAGCAGCGGCCAGACAGGTACCTACGAGCAGTACTTC
>TRBV12-3/TRBV12-4|.|.|TRBJ2-3
CASSLFQGTDTQYF
TGTGCCAGCAGTTTATTTCAGGGCACAGATACGCAGTATTTT
>TRBV12-3/TRBV12-4|.|many|TRBJ1-6
CASSALLGRPLLHF
TGTGCCAGCAGCGCCCTCCTCGGCCGTCCTCTACTCCACTTT
>TRBV25-1|.|many|TRBJ1-5
CASTCGLRSNQPQHF
TGTGCCAGTACCTGCGGGCTGCGTAGCAATCAGCCCCAGCATTTT
>TRBV12-3/TRBV12-4|.|few|TRBJ2-5
CASSLPGQPETQYF
TGTGCCAGCAGTTTACCCGGCCAGCCAGAGACCCAGTACTTC
>TRBV5-5|.|.|TRBJ2-2
CASSLASRPNTGELFF
TGTGCCAGCAGCTTGGCAAGCCGGCCGAACACCGGGGAGCTGTTTTTT
>TRBV19|.|.|TRBJ2-2
CASSMDGFTNTEELFF
TGTGCCAGTAGTATGGATGGATTCACGAACACCGAGGAGCTGTTTTTT
>TRBV10-3|.|few|TRBJ2-1
CAISARNVSLHEQFF
TGTGCCATCAGTGCCCGGAACGTCAGCCTCCATGAGCAGTTCTTC
>TRBV10-3|.|many|TRBJ1-6
CAISEVAKVNSPLHF
TGTGCCATCAGTGAGGTGGCTAAGGTTAATTCACCCCTCCACTTT
>TRBV20-1|.|.|TRBJ2-3
CSARRRLTDTQYF
TGCAGTGCTAGAAGGCGACTCACAGATACGCAGTATTTT
>TRBV5-1|.|.|TRBJ1-6
CASSEGGQRRAPLHF
TGCGCCAGCAGCGAGGGGGGGCAGCGGCGGGCACCCCTCCACTTT